At least ten counts were recorded for the clone carrying this T cell receptor beta chain. Antigen specificity is unknown. Trimming took off 1 base at V and 8 bases at J, with 11 bases between the two ends. Germline lookup yields CDR1 SGHAT and CDR2 FQNNGV. The CDR3 totals 13 residues. The sample originates from a study of neurological immune-mediated disorders. The study's findings and limits: Expanded clones shared no identical CDR3 amino acid sequences across subjects, which suggested private TCR-beta repertoires in all groups.

Every sequencing run drew on 15-18 subjects and yielded over 190 million TCR-beta sequences. TCRdb analysed the 5' RACE reads with MiXCR anew, one entry per CDR3 protein. The profile covers about 40,000 distinct CDR3 sequences, with about 2.3% appearing a single time and less than 3% taken by the ten largest. The chain joins TRBV11-2 to TRBJ1-1; the D is unclear. The sample was PBMCs. This receptor was obtained from a man aged 50 to 60 with multiple sclerosis. The CDR3 DNA follows: TGTGCCAGCAGCTTAGTGGAGGGATACGAAGCTTTCTTT. It specifies CASSLVEGYEAFF.